Listed here are 10 T cell receptor beta chains from one sample, sequenced in a study of T cell clonality in common variable immunodeficiency. Clones were sequenced by immunoSEQ multiplex PCR, and TCRdb holds only the in-frame ones, with some missing. Sampling found tens of thousands of clones, none seen once. Sequenced input: peripheral blood mononuclear cells. The receptors were sampled from a person aged 18 to 75 in good health.

This clone was seen ten or more times. The CDR3 end falls 3 residues outside the read, so it is completed with the germline J gene. The chain employs TRBV6-4 and TRBJ2-7; D perhaps matches TRBD2 (5 bases). Looked up from germline, CDR1 is MRHNA and CDR2 is SNTAGT. The CDR3 has 17 amino acids. Trimming shortened V by 2 bases and J by 0 bases, and 17 bases separated the two germline ends. The DNA read from the CDR3 is TGTGCCAGCAGTGACCAGGTGGCGGGCACCAGCTCCTACGAG. As protein: CASSDQVAGTSSYE. The whole CDR3 reads CASSDQVAGTSSYEQYF.

In its sample, this clone was seen many times. The read is 3 residues too short to cover the CDR3 end, so that end is filled in from the germline J gene. The rearrangement joins TRBV7-9 to TRBJ1-1; no definite D call. Trimming pared 6 bases from V and 1 base from J, leaving 6 bases between. Germline CDR1 SEHNR, CDR2 FQNEAQ (reference sequence). The CDR3 contains 12 residues. CDR3: CASRTENTEAFF. Incomplete CDR3 DNA: TGTGCCAGCAGAACAGAGAACACTGAA.

This clone was recorded many times. The observed sequence ends 3 residues before the CDR3 terminus, with the missing tail filled in from the germline J gene. This chain joins TRBV6-4 and TRBJ2-1, with 7 bases identical to TRBD2. V was pared by 3 bases and J by 8 bases, with 10 bases of the junction left unmatched. This CDR3 is built from 15 residues. CDR1 and CDR2 from the germline V gene are MRHNA and SNTAGT. CDR3 bases read: TGTGCCAGCAGTGAGTCCGGGACTAAAGGCGATGAG. Its translation: CASSESGTKGDE. The entire CDR3 protein reads CASSESGTKGDEQFF.

In its sample, this clone was seen many times. The sequenced fragment ends 3 residues before the CDR3 boundary, so the rest is inferred from the germline J gene. The J gene is TRBJ2-1, the V gene TRBV19; 7 nucleotides agree with TRBD2. Germline V gives CDR1 LNHDA, CDR2 SQIVND (reference sequence). This CDR3 contains 16 residues. V was clipped by 1 base and J by 4 bases; unmatched bases: 7. The CDR3 sequence is CASSIAPGRAYNEQFF. The part of the CDR3 DNA that was read is TGTGCCAGTAGTATAGCCCCGGGGAGGGCTTACAATGAG.

This clone was found many times. Read coverage stops 3 residues before the CDR3 terminus; the germline J gene supplies the remainder. The chain employs TRBV20-1 and TRBJ1-6, with D possibly matching TRBD1 (5 bases). Between the trimmed V and J ends, which lost 5 bases and 1 base, there was a span of 15 bases. The length of the CDR3 is 16 residues. The germline gives CDR1 DFQATT, CDR2 SNEGSKA (reference sequence). CDR3 sequence: CSAPGGLGSYNSPLHF. The covered CDR3 bases are TGCAGTGCTCCCGGGGGACTGGGGTCCTATAATTCACCC.

This clone was recorded at least ten times. The read ends 3 residues before the CDR3 terminus; that terminus is restored from the germline J gene. This chain joins TRBV6-2 or TRBV6-3 and TRBJ2-7, with a possible D match to TRBD2 (6 bases). Germline V lookup: CDR1 MNHEY, CDR2 SVGEGT. This CDR3 has 14 amino acids. V lost 7 bases and J 1 base, leaving 14 bases between the germline ends. The CDR3 loop is CASNSGGPSYEQYF. Partial CDR3 DNA: TGTGCCAGCAACTCCGGGGGACCTTCCTACGAG.

The sample holds many counts of this clone. The CDR3 DNA, read in part, is TGTGCCAGCAGCCCGAGACTAGCGGGAGTCACAGATACG. Protein sequence: CASSPRLAGVTDT. The full CDR3 protein reads CASSPRLAGVTDTQYF. The rearrangement uses TRBV13 and TRBJ2-3, with 12 bases identical to TRBD2. The read stops 3 residues short of the end of the CDR3; the missing end is completed from the germline J gene. The V gene end was trimmed by 5 bases and the J gene end by 2 bases; junction bases not matched to a gene: 5. Germline lookup yields CDR1 PRHDT and CDR2 FYEKMQ (reference sequence). This CDR3 has 16 residues. Full variable domain (rest looked up from reference TRBV13 and TRBJ2-3): AAGVIQSPRHLIKEKRETATLKCYPIPRHDTVYWYQQGPGQDPQFLISFYEKMQSDKGSIPDRFSAQQFSDYHSELNMSSLELGDSALYFCASSPRLAGVTDTQYFGPGTRLTVL.

This clone was seen at least ten times. The CDR3 goes on 3 residues after the read ends, and that part is filled in from the germline J gene. The V gene is TRBV6-2 or TRBV6-3, the J gene TRBJ2-7; 9 bases match TRBD1. The length of the CDR3 is 15 residues. After removal of 6 bases from V and 1 base from J, the junction contained 7 bases not matched to a gene. The germline gives CDR1 MNHEY, CDR2 SVGEGT. The CDR3 sequence: CASRRAGQGSYEQYF. The DNA read from the CDR3 is TGTGCCAGCAGGAGGGCCGGACAGGGGTCCTACGAG.

This clone was seen repeatedly, ten times or more. The CDR3 goes on 3 residues after the read ends, and that part is filled in from the germline J gene. This rearrangement joins TRBV10-3 to TRBJ2-3; 8 bases align to TRBD1. Germline V lookup: CDR1 ENHRY, CDR2 SYGVKD. V trimming: 6 bases; J trimming: 2 bases; junction bases outside the gene matches: 10. This CDR3 comprises 16 residues. The CDR3 bases that were read are TGTGCCATCAGGGGGGACAGGTTTCGGGCCACAGATACG. This encodes CAIRGDRFRATDT. The CDR3 in full is CAIRGDRFRATDTQYF.

This clone was picked up many times. Coverage ceases 3 residues before the CDR3 finishes, and the germline J gene fills in the end. This sequence joins TRBV10-3 and TRBJ2-6; 10 bases line up with TRBD2. Germline V CDR1 and CDR2: ENHRY, SYGVKD. There are 19 residues in the CDR3. V dropped 3 bases and J dropped 2; count of bases not matched to a gene: 10. CDR3 bases read: TGTGCCATCAGTGAACTCCCTCTAGCGGGAGTAACTGGGGCCAACGTC. Residues: CAISELPLAGVTGANV. The whole CDR3 sequence reads CAISELPLAGVTGANVLTF.